The 32 T cell receptor beta chains below all came from one sample that was sequenced in a study of shared clonotypes between healthy human individuals. Assay: immunoSEQ multiplex PCR; the TCRdb copy retains only in-frame clones and omits some. Of around 700,000 clones listed, 72% are singletons. The sequenced sample consisted of memory CD4+ T cells sorted from blood. Subset noted: CD45RA-negative fraction. The source is a young woman in good health.

The chain employs TRBV15 and TRBJ2-1; D remains ambiguous. Germline lookup yields CDR1 LNHNV and CDR2 YYDKDF (reference sequence). CDR3 size: 15 residues. With 0 bases removed from V and 2 bases from J, the gap between germline ends came to 8 bases. As DNA, the CDR3 is TGTGCCACCAGCAGAGATGCAGTGGCCTACAATGAGCAGTTCTTC. This encodes CATSRDAVAYNEQFF.

V is TRBV9 and J is TRBJ2-6; no definite D call. The CDR3 spans 15 residues. The germline CDR1 and CDR2 sequences are SGDLS and YYNGEE. Between the trimmed V and J ends, which lost 2 bases and 2 bases, there was a span of 8 bases. This chain's CDR3 is CASSVSSTGANVLTF. The CDR3 DNA sequence: TGTGCCAGCAGCGTTAGCAGCACTGGGGCCAACGTCCTGACTTTC.

This clone was seen more than once but under ten times. The chain uses TRBV9 and TRBJ1-2; D ambiguous. There are 14 residues in the CDR3. The V gene's germline CDR1 is SGDLS and CDR2 YYNGEE. Deletions cut 0 bases from V and 4 bases from J, with 10 bases between. This chain's CDR3 is CASSVAVQSYGYTF. CDR3 nucleotides: TGTGCCAGCAGCGTAGCAGTCCAGAGCTATGGCTACACCTTC. Together with reference TRBV9 and TRBJ1-2, the CDR3 gives the full variable domain: DSGVTQTPKHLITATGQRVTLRCSPRSGDLSVYWYQQSLDQGLQFLIQYYNGEERAKGNILERFSAQQFPDLHSELNLSSLELGDSALYFCASSVAVQSYGYTFGSGTRLTVV.

The rearrangement joins TRBV5-1 to TRBJ2-5, with TRBD1 matching over 9 bases. Germline CDR1 is SGHRS and CDR2 is YFSETQ. With V trimmed by 4 bases and J by 4 bases, 8 bases remained unmatched. The CDR3 consists of 15 residues. Here the CDR3 DNA reads TGCGCCAGCAGCCCCGGGACAGGGCAGATAGAGACCCAGTACTTC. Protein: CASSPGTGQIETQYF.

The gene calls are TRBV5-1 and TRBJ2-1; 8 bases agree with TRBD2. The germline CDR1 and CDR2 sequences are SGHRS and YFSETQ. The V gene end was trimmed by 0 bases and the J gene end by 6 bases; junction bases not matched to a gene: 8. The CDR3 is 16 residues long. In nucleotides, the CDR3 is TGCGCCAGCAGCTTGGTTTCCGGGACTAGTTTCAATGAGCAGTTCTTC. Residues: CASSLVSGTSFNEQFF.

The chain combines TRBV28 with TRBJ2-7; no definite D call. The V gene's germline CDR1 is MDHEN and CDR2 SYDVKM. The CDR3 runs to 15 residues. V lost 2 bases and J lost 7, with 18 bases in between. CDR3 amino acids: CASSLPLDGEREQYF. CDR3 DNA: TGTGCCAGCAGTTTACCCCTGGACGGTGAAAGGGAGCAGTACTTC.

This sequence joins TRBV7-8 and TRBJ2-2; D gene uncertain. Per the germline V gene, CDR1 is SGHVS and CDR2 is FQNEAQ. The germline V and J ends were trimmed by 4 bases and 5 bases, with 11 bases remaining between them. The CDR3 totals 14 residues. This CDR3 reads CASSSRRLTGELFF. DNA for the CDR3: TGTGCCAGCAGCTCCCGGCGGCTGACCGGGGAGCTGTTTTTT.

The V call is TRBV6-6, the J call TRBJ2-7, with TRBD2 matching over 11 bases. The CDR3 is made up of 15 amino acids. V shed 5 bases and J 4 bases; nucleotides not matched to a gene: 7. The germline V gene encodes CDR1 MNHNY and CDR2 SVGAGI (reference sequence). The CDR3 here is CASSVAGGPSYEQYF. CDR3 nucleotides: TGTGCCAGCAGTGTAGCGGGAGGGCCCTCTTACGAGCAGTACTTC.

The rearrangement joins TRBV11-3 to TRBJ2-1; 9 bases line up with TRBD1. J lost 6 bases, V lost 4 bases, and 7 bases had no gene match. Germline V gene lookup returns CDR1 SGHNT and CDR2 YENEEA. This CDR3 spans 15 amino acids. The CDR3 region has the DNA TGTGCCAGCAGCTCCGGGACAGGGACTGTCAATGAGCAGTTCTTC. Protein: CASSSGTGTVNEQFF.

The V and J genes are TRBV27 and TRBJ2-7; 13 bases are a match to TRBD2. V was clipped by 11 bases and J by 3 bases; unmatched bases: 4. Germline loops: CDR1 MNHEY, CDR2 SMNVEV (reference sequence). CDR3 length equals 13 residues. CDR3 amino acids: CAVRTSGSYEQYF. The CDR3 DNA is TGTGCCGTGCGGACTAGCGGGAGCTACGAGCAGTACTTC.

The J gene is TRBJ2-1, the V gene TRBV7-2; 7 positions match TRBD2. Germline trimming cut 4 bases from V and 6 bases from J; bases unmatched to any gene: 3. CDR1 and CDR2 from the germline V gene are SGHTA and FQGNSA. The CDR3 has 13 amino acids. The CDR3 loop is CASSSGLSNEQFF. CDR3 nucleotides: TGTGCCAGCAGCTCGGGACTATCCAATGAGCAGTTCTTC.

The rearrangement links TRBV28 to TRBJ2-2; TRBD1 matches at 8 bases. From germline, CDR1 is MDHEN and CDR2 SYDVKM. This CDR3 is built from 14 residues. V lost 2 bases and J lost 8; bases outside the gene matches: 4. CDR3 region: CASSLQGARGELFF. The CDR3 nucleotides are TGTGCCAGCAGTTTACAGGGGGCGAGGGGGGAGCTGTTTTTT.

The chain is built from TRBV5-1 and TRBJ2-5, with 9 bases matching TRBD2. The length of the CDR3 is 16 residues. CDR1 SGHRS and CDR2 YFSETQ come from the germline V gene. V lost 0 bases and J lost 3; bases outside the gene matches: 6. This chain's CDR3 is CASSLAPASGKETQYF. The CDR3 nucleotides are TGCGCCAGCAGCTTGGCTCCGGCTAGCGGGAAAGAGACCCAGTACTTC. Combining the CDR3 with reference TRBV5-1 and TRBJ2-5 gives the whole variable domain KAGVTQTPRYLIKTRGQQVTLSCSPISGHRSVSWYQQTPGQGLQFLFEYFSETQRNKGNFPGRFSGRQFSNSRSEMNVSTLELGDSALYLCASSLAPASGKETQYFGPGTRLLVL.

The rearrangement links TRBV5-4 to TRBJ2-3; the D gene is possibly TRBD1 (6 bases). Trimming removed 4 bases at V and 1 base at J, with 13 bases between. Germline V gives CDR1 SGHNT, CDR2 YYREEE (reference sequence). The CDR3 is 15 amino acids. The CDR3 here is CASSARGLGTDTQYF. For the CDR3, the DNA is TGTGCCAGCAGCGCCAGGGGCCTTGGCACAGATACGCAGTATTTT.

V gene TRBV6-5 combines with J gene TRBJ1-1; D uncertain. Trimming pared 8 bases from V and 1 base from J, leaving 8 bases between. Germline V CDR1 and CDR2: MNHEY, SVGAGI. This CDR3 comprises 12 residues. In DNA, the CDR3 is TGTGCCAGCGGAACGCCGAACACTGAAGCTTTCTTT. Protein sequence: CASGTPNTEAFF.

The gene calls are TRBV29-1 and TRBJ2-3; D is unclear. This CDR3 contains 15 residues. Trimming took 6 bases from V and 0 from J, leaving 16 bases between them. Germline loops: CDR1 SQVTM, CDR2 ANQGSEA. The CDR3 loop reads CSVDSLVRSTDTQYF. CDR3 DNA sequence: TGCAGCGTAGACTCCCTAGTACGAAGCACAGATACGCAGTATTTT.

In its sample, this clone was seen a few times. This sample also contains other DNA sequences that code for the same CDR3. The chain joins TRBV5-6 to TRBJ1-4; 8 bases map to TRBD1. Germline CDR1 SGHDT, CDR2 YYEEEE. After removal of 4 bases from V and 4 bases from J, the junction contained 6 bases not matched to a gene. This CDR3 is built from 15 residues. The CDR3 bases are TGTGCCAGCAGCCGGAGGACAGGGAGTAATGAAAAACTGTTTTTT. Amino acid sequence: CASSRRTGSNEKLFF.

The gene calls are TRBV5-1 and TRBJ2-3; TRBD1 or TRBD2 may be the D gene (5 bases each). From germline, CDR1 is SGHRS and CDR2 YFSETQ. The CDR3 is made up of 13 amino acids. The germline V and J ends were trimmed by 6 bases and 3 bases, with 11 bases remaining between them. The CDR3 is CASTGTGTDTQYF. CDR3 bases: TGCGCCAGCACCGGGACCGGAACAGATACGCAGTATTTT.

This clone appeared once. The chain carries TRBV2 and TRBJ2-1; D unresolved. V was shortened by 3 bases and J by 2 bases, with 11 bases between the two germline ends. The germline CDR1 and CDR2 sequences are SNHLY and FYNNEI. CDR3 length: 15 residues. CDR3 residues: CASSDSLGTYNEQFF. CDR3 sequence (DNA): TGTGCCAGCAGTGATTCGCTGGGCACCTACAATGAGCAGTTCTTC. Using reference TRBV2 and TRBJ2-1 for the parts outside the CDR3, the full variable domain is EPEVTQTPSHQVTQMGQEVILRCVPISNHLYFYWYRQILGQKVEFLVSFYNNEISEKSEIFDDQFSVERPDGSNFTLKIRSTKLEDSAMYFCASSDSLGTYNEQFFGPGTRLTVL.

The chain couples TRBV9 to TRBJ1-3; 8 nucleotides agree with TRBD1. In germline, CDR1 is SGDLS, CDR2 YYNGEE. The CDR3 extends over 14 amino acids. Trimming at V came to 7 bases and at J to 0 bases, leaving 3 bases not matched to a gene. The CDR3, as DNA: TGTGCCAGCGGGACAGGTCCCTCTGGAAACACCATATATTTT. Its translation: CASGTGPSGNTIYF.

V gene TRBV18 combines with J gene TRBJ1-2; a possible D gene is TRBD1 (5 bases). Trimming left V 2 bases short and J 3 bases short, with 16 bases between. This CDR3 comprises 16 residues. Germline assignment: CDR1 KGHSH and CDR2 LQKENI. In DNA form, the CDR3 reads TGTGCCAGCTCACCAACCGGCAGGGACCCTTACTATGGCTACACCTTC. It yields the protein CASSPTGRDPYYGYTF.

This clone came up a few times. The rearrangement links TRBV2 to TRBJ1-2; D is perhaps TRBD1 (5 bases). The CDR3 is 14 residues long. The ends were cut back, 7 bases at V and 4 bases at J, with 16 bases in the middle. The germline gives CDR1 SNHLY, CDR2 FYNNEI. This CDR3 is CASNPTPGTYGYTF. CDR3 in DNA: TGTGCCAGCAATCCTACCCCAGGGACCTATGGCTACACCTTC.

This chain connects TRBV6-5 to TRBJ2-3, with D hard to call. Trimming left V 6 bases short and J 6 bases short, with 10 bases between. From germline, CDR1 is MNHEY and CDR2 SVGAGI. The CDR3 extends over 12 amino acids. The CDR3 DNA sequence: TGTGCCAGCAGGGATATAGTGGATACGCAGTATTTT. Protein product: CASRDIVDTQYF.

With respect to this clone: Other DNA sequences in the same sample also yield this CDR3. V gene TRBV5-1 combines with J gene TRBJ2-1; 11 bases map to TRBD1. There are 14 residues in the CDR3. Trimming took 4 bases from V and 9 from J; bases not matched to a gene: 6. The germline CDR1 and CDR2 sequences are SGHRS and YFSETQ. CDR3 in amino acids: CASSPGTGGVEQFF. The CDR3 DNA follows: TGCGCCAGCAGCCCCGGGACAGGGGGTGTTGAGCAGTTCTTC.

The table lists this clone with a few counts. This chain's CDR3 is CASSLERGTNTEAFF. The DNA for the CDR3 is TGTGCCAGCAGCTTAGAGCGGGGGACGAACACTGAAGCTTTCTTT. The V and J genes are TRBV2 and TRBJ1-1; a possible D gene is TRBD1 (5 bases). The CDR3 runs 15 residues. The ends were cut back, 6 bases at V and 1 base at J, with 15 bases in the middle. Germline CDR1 is SNHLY and CDR2 is FYNNEI.

The rearrangement joins TRBV18 to TRBJ2-2, with TRBD1 matching 8 bases. Germline V gives CDR1 KGHSH, CDR2 LQKENI. The ends lost 3 bases at V and 6 bases at J; junction bases unmatched: 6. CDR3 length equals 15 residues. CDR3 amino acids: CASSPTRGHAGELFF. The CDR3 nucleotides read TGTGCCAGCTCACCGACCAGGGGGCATGCCGGGGAGCTGTTTTTT.

The gene calls are TRBV5-1 and TRBJ2-6; unclear D gene. V lost 0 bases and J lost 2, with 9 bases in between. Germline V CDR1 and CDR2: SGHRS, YFSETQ. The CDR3 runs to 16 residues. In DNA, the CDR3 is TGCGCCAGCAGCTTGGTCTCAGGAACTGGGGCCAACGTCCTGACTTTC. Protein: CASSLVSGTGANVLTF. Drawing the rest from reference TRBV5-1 and TRBJ2-6, the complete variable domain is KAGVTQTPRYLIKTRGQQVTLSCSPISGHRSVSWYQQTPGQGLQFLFEYFSETQRNKGNFPGRFSGRQFSNSRSEMNVSTLELGDSALYLCASSLVSGTGANVLTFGAGSRLTVL.

This rearrangement joins TRBV7-3 to TRBJ2-1; no clear D. V was clipped by 4 bases and J by 1 base, with 5 bases between them. CDR1 SGHTA and CDR2 FQGTGA come from the germline V gene. The CDR3 length is 13 residues. The chain's CDR3 is CASSYESYNEQFF. The CDR3 DNA is TGTGCCAGCAGCTACGAGTCCTACAATGAGCAGTTCTTC.

The V gene is TRBV28, the J gene TRBJ2-7, with 14 nucleotides matching TRBD2. The CDR3 is 17 residues long. Germline-derived CDR1 and CDR2 are MDHEN and SYDVKM. J gave up 3 bases and V 5 bases, and 9 bases lay outside the gene matches. The CDR3 sequence is CASSPLGLAGVFYEQYF. The DNA for the CDR3 is TGTGCCAGCAGTCCCCTGGGACTAGCGGGAGTCTTCTACGAGCAGTACTTC. The variable domain in full, with the rest retrieved from reference TRBV28 and TRBJ2-7, is DVKVTQSSRYLVKRTGEKVFLECVQDMDHENMFWYRQDPGLGLRLIYFSYDVKMKEKGDIPEGYSVSREKKERFSLILESASTNQTSMYLCASSPLGLAGVFYEQYFGPGTRLTVT.

The chain has TRBV6-1 and TRBJ1-1, with TRBD1 matching 7 bases. Germline CDR1 MNHNS, CDR2 SASEGT. Trimming took 10 bases from V and 6 from J; bases not matched to a gene: 17. The CDR3 extends over 15 amino acids. CDR3 nucleotides: TGTGCCATCATACGAGGAGGGGGCGGAAGATCTGAAGCTTTCTTT. Amino acids: CAIIRGGGGRSEAFF.

This clone was seen at least ten times. The V call is TRBV7-6, the J call TRBJ2-7, with D perhaps TRBD2 (5 bases). The CDR3 sequence is 14 residues long. CDR1 and CDR2 from the germline V gene are SGHVS and FNYEAQ. Trimming took 6 bases from V and 4 from J, leaving 16 bases between them. DNA for the CDR3: TGTGCCAGCAGTGTTTCAGTCGGGAATTACGAGCAGTACTTC. This codes for CASSVSVGNYEQYF.

The rearrangement links TRBV5-5 to TRBJ1-5, with D uncertain. CDR1 and CDR2 from the germline V gene are SGHKS and YYEKEE (reference sequence). The length of the CDR3 is 15 residues. The V and J ends lost 4 bases and 5 bases respectively, with 16 bases between them. This CDR3 reads CASSLTIWADQPQHF. CDR3 coding DNA: TGTGCCAGCAGCCTAACTATCTGGGCGGATCAGCCCCAGCATTTT.